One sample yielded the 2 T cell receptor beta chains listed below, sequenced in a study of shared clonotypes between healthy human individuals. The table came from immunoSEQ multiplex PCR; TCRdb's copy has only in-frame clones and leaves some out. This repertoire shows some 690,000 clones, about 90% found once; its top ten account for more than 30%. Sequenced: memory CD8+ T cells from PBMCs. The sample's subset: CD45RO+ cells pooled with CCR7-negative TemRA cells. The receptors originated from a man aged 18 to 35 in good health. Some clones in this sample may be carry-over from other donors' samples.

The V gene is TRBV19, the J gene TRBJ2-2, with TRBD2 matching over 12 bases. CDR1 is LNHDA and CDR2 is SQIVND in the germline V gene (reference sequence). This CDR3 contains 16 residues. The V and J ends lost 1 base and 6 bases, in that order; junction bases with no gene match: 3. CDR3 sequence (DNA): TGTGCCAGTAGTATAGTGGCTAGCGGGAGGGCCGGGGAGCTGTTTTTT. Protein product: CASSIVASGRAGELFF.

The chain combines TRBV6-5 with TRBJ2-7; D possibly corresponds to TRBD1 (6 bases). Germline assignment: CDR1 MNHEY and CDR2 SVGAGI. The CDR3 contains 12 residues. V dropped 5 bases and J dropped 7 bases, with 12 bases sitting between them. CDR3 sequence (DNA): TGTGCCAGCAGTGGTACAGGGCTTGAGCAGTACTTC. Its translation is CASSGTGLEQYF.